The subject of this entry is one TCR beta chain. Germline V CDR1 and CDR2: MNHNS, SASEGT. The germline V and J ends were trimmed by 7 bases and 4 bases, with 10 bases remaining between them. The CDR3 consists of 12 residues. The data belong to a study of Tregs in tolerant kidney transplant recipients. Overall study context: Mixed chimerism was transient after nonmyeloablative marrow transplants from related graft donors.

Clones were read by immunoSEQ multiplex PCR, and TCRdb kept only the in-frame ones, dropping some. The table records about 94,000 clones, roughly 93% of them present only once. The sequence was obtained from a human donor who received a combined kidney and bone marrow transplant. The sequences come from CD4+ T cells from blood, collected before the transplant. The chain joins TRBV6-1 to TRBJ1-2; D possibly corresponds to TRBD1 (5 bases). The chain's CDR3 is CASIEGLYGYTF. The CDR3, as DNA: TGTGCCAGCATCGAGGGACTCTATGGCTACACCTTC.